The 5 T cell receptor beta chains below come from one sample, sequenced in a study of regulatory T cells in long-lasting Graves disease. This sample's time point: persistent/refractory GD, antithyroid drugs over 5 years with positive TRAb. Making the TCR library involved RNA that had been extracted from PBMCs. Combining iRepertoire HTBI primers with Arm-PCR of CDR3 regions, the authors built TCR beta libraries. TCRdb redid the calling of the multiplex PCR reads with MiXCR, one entry per CDR3 protein. The sample lists 500,000 to 800,000 distinct CDR3 sequences; approximately 31% were seen once. This specimen consisted of peripheral blood mononuclear cells (PBMCs), obtained when the disease was refractory, from a patient treated with antithyroid drugs. These receptors came from a female donor with Graves disease.

This clonotype has only a few counts. The chain employs TRBV5-4 and TRBJ2-4; 7 bases are a match to TRBD1. The trim removed 3 bases at V and 4 bases at J, leaving 1 base unmatched. This CDR3 spans 13 amino acids. Per germline, CDR1 SGHNT and CDR2 YYREEE (reference sequence). The CDR3 here is CASSSTGKNIQYF. CDR3 coding DNA: TGTGCCAGCAGCTCGACAGGGAAAAACATTCAGTACTTC.

V and J are TRBV25-1 and TRBJ1-4, with D tentatively TRBD1 (5 bases). Trimming removed 8 bases from V and 3 bases from J, with 13 bases in between. CDR3 length: 14 amino acids. The V gene's germline CDR1 is MGHDK and CDR2 SYGVNS. This chain's CDR3 is CASQGDGANEKLFF. In DNA form, the CDR3 reads TGTGCCAGCCAAGGGGACGGAGCTAATGAAAAACTGTTTTTT.

This chain uses TRBV10-3 with TRBJ1-5; a possible D gene is TRBD1 (6 bases). Germline CDR1 ENHRY, CDR2 SYGVKD. The CDR3 is made up of 14 amino acids. V was clipped by 4 bases and J by 4 bases, with 11 bases between them. CDR3 region: CAISALDSNQPQHF. In DNA, the CDR3 is TGTGCCATCAGTGCCTTGGACAGTAATCAGCCCCAGCATTTT.

The chain carries TRBV7-9 and TRBJ1-2; D is undetermined. Germline CDR1 reads SEHNR; CDR2 reads FQNEAQ (reference sequence). The CDR3 is 14 residues long. Between the trimmed V and J ends, which lost 2 bases and 6 bases, there was a span of 13 bases. CDR3 DNA: TGTGCCAGCAGCTTACCCGGGAAAGAGGATGGCTACACCTTC. Encoded protein: CASSLPGKEDGYTF.

This clonotype was seen a few times. The chain carries TRBV6-5 and TRBJ2-2; 10 bases fit TRBD2. From germline, CDR1 is MNHEY and CDR2 SVGAGI. V was clipped by 4 bases and J by 5 bases; unmatched bases: 4. This CDR3 is 15 amino acids long. Here the CDR3 DNA reads TGTGCCAGCAGTTTAGCGGGAGGTTTGACCGGGGAGCTGTTTTTT. Residues: CASSLAGGLTGELFF.